Listed here are 2 T cell receptor beta chains from one sample, sequenced in a study of OX40 agonist ivuxolimab in advanced cancers. The method was immunoSEQ multiplex PCR; TCRdb's version includes in-frame clones alone and lacks a portion of them. The table shows some 45,000 clones, with approximately 86% occurring only once. The sample in question was CD4+ or CD8+ T cells sorted from blood, obtained in a trial of the OX40 agonist ivuxolimab. These receptors were taken from an adult with an advanced solid tumor such as melanoma, head and neck, liver or kidney cancer.

The V call is TRBV4-1, the J call TRBJ2-5, with D unclear. Looked up from germline, CDR1 is MGHRA and CDR2 is YSYEKL. Trimming stripped 0 bases from V and 2 bases from J, with 10 bases between. The CDR3 covers 15 residues. CDR3 in DNA: TGCGCCAGCAGCCAAGAATTGAGACGACAAGAGACCCAGTACTTC. This encodes CASSQELRRQETQYF.

The J gene is TRBJ2-7, the V gene TRBV7-9; weak D call: TRBD1 (6 bases). V lost 1 base and J 0 bases, leaving 7 bases between the germline ends. CDR3 length: 14 amino acids. In germline, CDR1 is SEHNR, CDR2 FQNEAQ (reference sequence). The DNA for the CDR3 is TGTGCCAGCAGCTTAGGGACAGCCTCCTACGAGCAGTACTTC. Encoded protein: CASSLGTASYEQYF.